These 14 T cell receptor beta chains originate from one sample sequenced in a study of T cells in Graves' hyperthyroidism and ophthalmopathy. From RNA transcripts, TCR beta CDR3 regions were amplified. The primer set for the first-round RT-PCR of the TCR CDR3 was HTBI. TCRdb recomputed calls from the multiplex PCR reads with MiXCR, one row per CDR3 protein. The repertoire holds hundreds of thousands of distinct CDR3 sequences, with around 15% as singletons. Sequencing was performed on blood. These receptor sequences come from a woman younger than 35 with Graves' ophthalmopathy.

CDR3 sequence reads: CASSLAGTSGRNERFF. CDR3 DNA: TGTGCCAGCAGCTTAGCTGGGACTAGCGGGAGGAACGAGCGATTCTTC. The chain employs TRBV7-2 and TRBJ2-1; the match to TRBD2 covers 15 bases. The V segment lost 0 bases and the J segment 16 bases; nucleotides outside the gene matches: 10. The CDR3 sequence is 16 residues long. CDR1 and CDR2 from the germline V gene are SGHTA and FQGNSA.

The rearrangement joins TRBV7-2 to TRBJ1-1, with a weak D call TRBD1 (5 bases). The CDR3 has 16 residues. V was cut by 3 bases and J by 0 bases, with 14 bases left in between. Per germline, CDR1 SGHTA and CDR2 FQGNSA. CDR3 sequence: CASSFGRDLMNTEAFF. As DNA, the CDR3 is TGTGCCAGCAGCTTCGGCCGGGACCTAATGAACACTGAAGCTTTCTTT. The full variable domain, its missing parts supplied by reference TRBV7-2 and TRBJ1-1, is GAGVSQSPSNKVTEKGKDVELRCDPISGHTALYWYRQSLGQGLEFLIYFQGNSAPDKSGLPSDRFSAERTGGSVSTLTIQRTQQEDSAVYLCASSFGRDLMNTEAFFGQGTRLTVV.

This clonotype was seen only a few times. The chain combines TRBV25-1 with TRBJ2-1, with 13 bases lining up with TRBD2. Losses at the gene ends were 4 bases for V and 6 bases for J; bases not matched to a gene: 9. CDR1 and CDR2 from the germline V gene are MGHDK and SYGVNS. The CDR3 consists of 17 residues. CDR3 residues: CASSGSTSGGRLNEQFF. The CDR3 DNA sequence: TGTGCCAGCAGTGGGTCGACTAGCGGGGGGAGACTCAATGAGCAGTTCTTC.

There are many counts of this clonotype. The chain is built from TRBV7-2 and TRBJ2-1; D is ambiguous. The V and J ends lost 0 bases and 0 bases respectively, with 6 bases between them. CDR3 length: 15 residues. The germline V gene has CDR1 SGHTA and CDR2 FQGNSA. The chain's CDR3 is CASSLAQSSYNEQFF. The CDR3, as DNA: TGTGCCAGCAGCTTAGCACAGAGCTCCTACAATGAGCAGTTCTTC. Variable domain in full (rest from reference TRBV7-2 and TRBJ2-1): GAGVSQSPSNKVTEKGKDVELRCDPISGHTALYWYRQSLGQGLEFLIYFQGNSAPDKSGLPSDRFSAERTGGSVSTLTIQRTQQEDSAVYLCASSLAQSSYNEQFFGPGTRLTVL.

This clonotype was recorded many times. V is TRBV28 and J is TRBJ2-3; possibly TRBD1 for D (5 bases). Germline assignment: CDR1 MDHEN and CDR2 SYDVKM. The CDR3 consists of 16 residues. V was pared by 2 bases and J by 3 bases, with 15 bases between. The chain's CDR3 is CASSLADRDRTDTQYF. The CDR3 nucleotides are TGTGCCAGCAGTTTAGCCGACAGAGACCGTACAGATACGCAGTATTTT.

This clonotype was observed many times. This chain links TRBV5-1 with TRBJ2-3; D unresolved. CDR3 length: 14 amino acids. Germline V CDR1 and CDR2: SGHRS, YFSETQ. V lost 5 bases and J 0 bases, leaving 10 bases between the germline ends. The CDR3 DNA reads TGCGCCAGCAGAAGGACCGTTAGCACAGATACGCAGTATTTT. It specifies CASRRTVSTDTQYF.

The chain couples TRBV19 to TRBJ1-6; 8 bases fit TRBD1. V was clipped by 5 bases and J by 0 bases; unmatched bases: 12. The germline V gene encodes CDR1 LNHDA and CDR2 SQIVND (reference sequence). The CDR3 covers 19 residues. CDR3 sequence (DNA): TGTGCCAGTAGTGCGCAGGGGGCTACCGTGAGCTCCTATAATTCACCCCTCCACTTT. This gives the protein CASSAQGATVSSYNSPLHF. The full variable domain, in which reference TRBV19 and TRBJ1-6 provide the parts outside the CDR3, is DGGITQSPKYLFRKEGQNVTLSCEQNLNHDAMYWYRQDPGQGLRLIYYSQIVNDFQKGDIAEGYSVSREKKESFPLTVTSAQKNPTAFYLCASSAQGATVSSYNSPLHFGNGTRLTVT.

CDR3 sequence reads: CASNLSGGSTDTQYF. The DNA of the CDR3 is TGTGCCAGCAATCTAAGCGGGGGGTCCACAGATACGCAGTATTTT. The chain uses TRBV2 and TRBJ2-3, with 9 positions matching TRBD2. CDR3 size: 15 residues. Germline CDR1 reads SNHLY; CDR2 reads FYNNEI. Unmatched junction bases numbered 7, after V lost 7 bases and J lost 2 bases. Drawing the rest from reference TRBV2 and TRBJ2-3, the complete variable domain is EPEVTQTPSHQVTQMGQEVILRCVPISNHLYFYWYRQILGQKVEFLVSFYNNEISEKSEIFDDQFSVERPDGSNFTLKIRSTKLEDSAMYFCASNLSGGSTDTQYFGPGTRLTVL.

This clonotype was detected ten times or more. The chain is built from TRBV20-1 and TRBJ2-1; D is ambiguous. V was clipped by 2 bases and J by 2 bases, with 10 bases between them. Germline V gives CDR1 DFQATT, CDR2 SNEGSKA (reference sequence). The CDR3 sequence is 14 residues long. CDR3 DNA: TGCAGTGCTAGACCCAGGCGAACCTACAATGAGCAGTTCTTC. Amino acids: CSARPRRTYNEQFF.

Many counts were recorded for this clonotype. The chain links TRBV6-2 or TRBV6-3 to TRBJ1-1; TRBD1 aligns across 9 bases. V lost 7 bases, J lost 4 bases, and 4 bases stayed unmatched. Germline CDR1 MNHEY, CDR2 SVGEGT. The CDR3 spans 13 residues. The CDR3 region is CASTRTGATEAFF. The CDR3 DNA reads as TGTGCCAGCACCCGGACAGGGGCCACTGAAGCTTTCTTT.

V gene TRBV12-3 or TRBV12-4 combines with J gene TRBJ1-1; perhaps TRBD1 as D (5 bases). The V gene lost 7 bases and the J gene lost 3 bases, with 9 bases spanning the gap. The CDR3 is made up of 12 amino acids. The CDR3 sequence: CASIAGYTEAFF. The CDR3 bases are TGTGCCAGCATCGCAGGGTACACTGAAGCTTTCTTT.

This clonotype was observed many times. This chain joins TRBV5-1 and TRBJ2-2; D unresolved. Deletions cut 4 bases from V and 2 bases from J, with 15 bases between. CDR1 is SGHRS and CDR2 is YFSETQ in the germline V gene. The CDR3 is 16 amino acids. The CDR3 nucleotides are TGCGCCAGCAGCCCTAGGTCACCAACTAACACCGGGGAGCTGTTTTTT. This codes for CASSPRSPTNTGELFF. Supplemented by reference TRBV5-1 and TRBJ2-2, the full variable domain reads KAGVTQTPRYLIKTRGQQVTLSCSPISGHRSVSWYQQTPGQGLQFLFEYFSETQRNKGNFPGRFSGRQFSNSRSEMNVSTLELGDSALYLCASSPRSPTNTGELFFGEGSRLTVL.

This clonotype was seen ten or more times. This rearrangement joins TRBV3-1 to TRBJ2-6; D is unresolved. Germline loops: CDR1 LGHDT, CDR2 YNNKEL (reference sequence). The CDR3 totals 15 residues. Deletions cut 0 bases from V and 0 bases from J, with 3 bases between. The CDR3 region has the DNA TGTGCCAGCAGCCAAGACAGCTCTGGGGCCAACGTCCTGACTTTC. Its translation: CASSQDSSGANVLTF.

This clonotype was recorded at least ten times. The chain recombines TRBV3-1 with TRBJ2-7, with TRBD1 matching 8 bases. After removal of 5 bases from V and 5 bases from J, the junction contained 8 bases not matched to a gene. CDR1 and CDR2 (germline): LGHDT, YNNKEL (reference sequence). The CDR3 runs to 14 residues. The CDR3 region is CASSARQGFNEQYF. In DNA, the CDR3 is TGTGCCAGCAGCGCACGACAGGGGTTCAACGAGCAGTACTTC.